The clone carrying this T cell receptor beta chain was counted once. The entry originates in a study of blood T cell repertoires in COVID-19. Overall study context: The analysed material was cDNA or gDNA that came from T cells, B-cell-depleted T cells, or PBMCs.

CDR1 KGHSH and CDR2 LQKENI come from the germline V gene. The CDR3 extends over 15 amino acids. V lost 2 bases and J lost 3, with 13 bases in between. Generated by immunoSEQ multiplex PCR, the TCRdb table keeps only in-frame clones and is missing some. This table has under 250,000 clones, roughly 86% appearing once. Those who participated ranged in age from roughly 18 to 100 years and resided in about two dozen US areas. Participants had their cohort set by participant-reported clinical history. This clonotype originated in a woman in her 30s with acute COVID-19. The chain couples TRBV18 to TRBJ1-1; perhaps TRBD1 as D (5 bases). Sequencing was done on a sample of PBMCs or T cells enriched from blood (not recorded which). This CDR3 is CASSPESPGYTEAFF. The CDR3 DNA is TGTGCCAGCTCACCAGAATCTCCAGGGTACACTGAAGCTTTCTTT.